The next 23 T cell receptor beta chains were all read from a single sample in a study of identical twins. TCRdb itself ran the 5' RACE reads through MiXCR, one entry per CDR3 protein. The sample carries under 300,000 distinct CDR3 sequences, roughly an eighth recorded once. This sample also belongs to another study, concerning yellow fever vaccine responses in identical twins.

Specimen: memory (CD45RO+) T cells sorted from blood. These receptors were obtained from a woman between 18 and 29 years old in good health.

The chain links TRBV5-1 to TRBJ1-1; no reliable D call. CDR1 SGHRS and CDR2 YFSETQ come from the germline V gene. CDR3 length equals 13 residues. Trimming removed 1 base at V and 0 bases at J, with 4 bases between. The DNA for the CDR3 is TGCGCCAGCAGCTTGATGATGAACACTGAAGCTTTCTTT. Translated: CASSLMMNTEAFF.

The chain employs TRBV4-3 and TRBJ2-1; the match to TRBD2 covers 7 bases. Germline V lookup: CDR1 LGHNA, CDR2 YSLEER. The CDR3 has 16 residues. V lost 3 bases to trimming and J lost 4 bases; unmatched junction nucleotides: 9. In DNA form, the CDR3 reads TGCGCCAGCAGCCACGAGGCTAGCGGCAATTACAATGAGCAGTTCTTC. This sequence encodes CASSHEASGNYNEQFF.

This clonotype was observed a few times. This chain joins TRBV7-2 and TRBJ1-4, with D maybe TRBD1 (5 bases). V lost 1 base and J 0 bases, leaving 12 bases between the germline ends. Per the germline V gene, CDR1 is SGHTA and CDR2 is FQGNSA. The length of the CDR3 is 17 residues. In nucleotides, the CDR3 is TGTGCCAGCAGCTTAGTTGGCAGGGATGCAACTAATGAAAAACTGTTTTTT. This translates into CASSLVGRDATNEKLFF.

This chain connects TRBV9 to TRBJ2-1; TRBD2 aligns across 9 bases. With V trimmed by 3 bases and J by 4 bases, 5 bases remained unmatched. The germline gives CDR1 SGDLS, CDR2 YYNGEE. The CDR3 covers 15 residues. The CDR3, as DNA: TGTGCCAGCAGCGCTCTAGCGGGGATTTACAATGAGCAGTTCTTC. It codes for CASSALAGIYNEQFF.

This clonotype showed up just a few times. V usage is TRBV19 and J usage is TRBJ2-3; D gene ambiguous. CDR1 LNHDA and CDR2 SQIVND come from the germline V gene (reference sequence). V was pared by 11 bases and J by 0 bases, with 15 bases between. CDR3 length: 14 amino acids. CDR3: CAAAPRGSTDTQYF. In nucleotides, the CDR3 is TGTGCCGCCGCACCGCGCGGTAGCACAGATACGCAGTATTTT.

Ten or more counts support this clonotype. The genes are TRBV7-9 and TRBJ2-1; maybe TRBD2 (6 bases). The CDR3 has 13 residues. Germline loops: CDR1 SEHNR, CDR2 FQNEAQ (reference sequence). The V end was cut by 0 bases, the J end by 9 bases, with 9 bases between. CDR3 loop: CASSLAGGTEQFF. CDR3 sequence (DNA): TGTGCCAGCAGCTTAGCGGGGGGAACTGAGCAGTTCTTC.

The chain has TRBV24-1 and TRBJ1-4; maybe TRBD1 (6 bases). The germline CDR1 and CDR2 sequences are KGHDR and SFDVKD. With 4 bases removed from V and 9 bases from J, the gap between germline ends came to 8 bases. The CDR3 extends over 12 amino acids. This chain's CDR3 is CATSDRDKKLFF. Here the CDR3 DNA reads TGTGCCACCAGTGACCGGGACAAAAAACTGTTTTTT.

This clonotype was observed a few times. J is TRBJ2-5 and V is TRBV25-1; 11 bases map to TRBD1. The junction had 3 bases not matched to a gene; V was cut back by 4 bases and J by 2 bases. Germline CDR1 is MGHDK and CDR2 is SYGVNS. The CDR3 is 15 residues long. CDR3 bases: TGTGCCAGCAGTGGAGGGACAGGGGGGCAAGAGACCCAGTACTTC. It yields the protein CASSGGTGGQETQYF.

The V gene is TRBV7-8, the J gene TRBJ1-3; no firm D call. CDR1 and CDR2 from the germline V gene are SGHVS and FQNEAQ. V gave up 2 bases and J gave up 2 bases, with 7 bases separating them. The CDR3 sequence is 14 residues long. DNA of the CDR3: TGTGCCAGCAGCTTAATGGAGACTGGAAACACCATATATTTT. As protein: CASSLMETGNTIYF.

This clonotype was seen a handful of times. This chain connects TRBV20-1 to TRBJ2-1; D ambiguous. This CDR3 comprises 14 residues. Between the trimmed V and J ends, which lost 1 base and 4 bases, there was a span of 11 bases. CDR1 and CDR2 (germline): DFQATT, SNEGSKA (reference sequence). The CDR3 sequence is CSARAGEEYNEQFF. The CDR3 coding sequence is TGCAGTGCTAGAGCTGGGGAAGAGTACAATGAGCAGTTCTTC.

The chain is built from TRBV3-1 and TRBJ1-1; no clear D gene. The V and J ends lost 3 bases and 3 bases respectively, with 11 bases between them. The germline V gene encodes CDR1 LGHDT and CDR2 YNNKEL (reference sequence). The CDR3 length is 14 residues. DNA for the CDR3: TGTGCCAGCAGCCACGCTTGGGGTGACACTGAAGCTTTCTTT. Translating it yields CASSHAWGDTEAFF.

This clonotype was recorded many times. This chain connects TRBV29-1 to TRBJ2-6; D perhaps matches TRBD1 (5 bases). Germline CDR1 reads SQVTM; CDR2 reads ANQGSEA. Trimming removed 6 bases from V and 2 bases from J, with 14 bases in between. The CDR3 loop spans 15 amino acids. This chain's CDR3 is CSVQIGATGANVLTF. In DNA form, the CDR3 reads TGCAGCGTCCAAATTGGGGCGACTGGGGCCAACGTCCTGACTTTC.

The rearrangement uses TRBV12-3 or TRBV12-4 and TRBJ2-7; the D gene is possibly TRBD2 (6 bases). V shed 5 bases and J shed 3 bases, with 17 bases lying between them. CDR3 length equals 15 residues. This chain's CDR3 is CASSPRLGANYEQYF. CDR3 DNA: TGTGCCAGCAGTCCCCGACTAGGGGCGAACTACGAGCAGTACTTC.

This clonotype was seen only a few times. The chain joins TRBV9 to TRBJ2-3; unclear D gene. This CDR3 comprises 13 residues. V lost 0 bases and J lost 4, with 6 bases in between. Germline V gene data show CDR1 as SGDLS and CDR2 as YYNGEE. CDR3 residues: CASSVVIADTQYF. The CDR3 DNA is TGTGCCAGCAGCGTAGTTATCGCAGATACGCAGTATTTT.

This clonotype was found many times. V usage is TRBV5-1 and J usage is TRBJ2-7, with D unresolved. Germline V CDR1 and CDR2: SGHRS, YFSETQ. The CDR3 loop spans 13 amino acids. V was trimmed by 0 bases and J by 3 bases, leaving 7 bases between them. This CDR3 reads CASSLGLVYEQYF. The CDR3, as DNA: TGCGCCAGCAGCTTGGGACTTGTCTACGAGCAGTACTTC.

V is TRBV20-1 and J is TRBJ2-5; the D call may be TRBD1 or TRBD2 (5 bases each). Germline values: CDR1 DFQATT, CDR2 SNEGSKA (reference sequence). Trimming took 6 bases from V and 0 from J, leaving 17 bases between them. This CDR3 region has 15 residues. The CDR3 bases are TGCAGTGCCTTATACAACCGGGACGACCAAGAGACCCAGTACTTC. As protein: CSALYNRDDQETQYF.

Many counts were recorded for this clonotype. CDR3 loop: CASTRGVGRGNTEAFF. CDR3 in DNA: TGTGCCAGCACTAGGGGGGTCGGGAGGGGGAACACTGAAGCTTTCTTT. J is TRBJ1-1 and V is TRBV27; a weak D match, TRBD1 (6 bases). CDR3 length: 16 amino acids. CDR1 is MNHEY, CDR2 SMNVEV, per germline (reference sequence). Trimming removed 7 bases at V and 1 base at J, with 19 bases between.

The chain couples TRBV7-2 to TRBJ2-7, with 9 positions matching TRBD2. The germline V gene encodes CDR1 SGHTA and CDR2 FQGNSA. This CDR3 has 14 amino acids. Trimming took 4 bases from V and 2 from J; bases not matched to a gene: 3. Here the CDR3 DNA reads TGTGCCAGCAGCTCTACTAGCGGGCCCTACGAGCAGTACTTC. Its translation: CASSSTSGPYEQYF. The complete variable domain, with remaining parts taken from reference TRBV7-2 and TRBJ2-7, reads GAGVSQSPSNKVTEKGKDVELRCDPISGHTALYWYRQSLGQGLEFLIYFQGNSAPDKSGLPSDRFSAERTGGSVSTLTIQRTQQEDSAVYLCASSSTSGPYEQYFGPGTRLTVT.

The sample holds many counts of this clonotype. The CDR3 sequence is CASSLGTSGSSGYNEQFF. The DNA of the CDR3 is TGTGCCAGCAGTTTAGGGACTAGCGGGAGCTCGGGATACAATGAGCAGTTCTTC. This sequence joins TRBV6-5 and TRBJ2-1, with 14 nucleotides matching TRBD2. From germline, CDR1 is MNHEY and CDR2 SVGAGI. The CDR3 is made up of 18 amino acids. V shed 4 bases, J shed 4 bases, and the junction held 9 bases outside the gene matches.

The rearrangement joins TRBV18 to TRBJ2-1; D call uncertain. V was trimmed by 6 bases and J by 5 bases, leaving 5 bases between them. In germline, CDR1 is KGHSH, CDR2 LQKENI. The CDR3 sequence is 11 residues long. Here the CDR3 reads CASSSNNEQFF. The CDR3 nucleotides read TGTGCCAGCTCGTCGAACAATGAGCAGTTCTTC.

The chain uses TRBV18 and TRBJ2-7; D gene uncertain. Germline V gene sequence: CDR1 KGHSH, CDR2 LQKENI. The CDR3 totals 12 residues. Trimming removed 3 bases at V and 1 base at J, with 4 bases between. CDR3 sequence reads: CASSPESYEQYF. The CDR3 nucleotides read TGTGCCAGCTCACCCGAATCCTACGAGCAGTACTTC. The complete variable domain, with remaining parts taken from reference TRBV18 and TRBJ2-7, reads NAGVMQNPRHLVRRRGQEARLRCSPMKGHSHVYWYRQLPEEGLKFMVYLQKENIIDESGMPKERFSAEFPKEGPSILRIQQVVRGDSAAYFCASSPESYEQYFGPGTRLTVT.

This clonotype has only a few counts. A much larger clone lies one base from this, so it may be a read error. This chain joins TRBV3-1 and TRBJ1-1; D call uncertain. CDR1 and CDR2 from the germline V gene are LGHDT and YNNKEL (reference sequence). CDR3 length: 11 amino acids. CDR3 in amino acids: CASSQNNEAFF. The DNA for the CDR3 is TGTGCCAGCAGCCAAAACAATGAAGCTTTCTTT.

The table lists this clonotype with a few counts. The CDR3 reads CASSLAGSSGANVLTF. The CDR3 nucleotides are TGTGCCAGCAGCTTAGCAGGGAGCTCTGGGGCCAACGTCCTGACTTTC. The chain uses TRBV7-2 and TRBJ2-6; D perhaps matches TRBD2 (5 bases). The V end was cut by 0 bases, the J end by 0 bases, with 6 bases between. The germline CDR1 and CDR2 sequences are SGHTA and FQGNSA. The CDR3 is made up of 16 amino acids.